This T cell receptor beta chain was retrieved from a study of blood T cell repertoires in COVID-19. Overall study context: COVID-19 samples, acute and convalescent, were from the United States, Italy and Spain. PBMCs, B-cell-depleted T cells, or T cells were the source of the cDNA or gDNA that made up the material.

The CDR3 has 14 residues. Trimming removed 8 bases from V and 0 bases from J, with 13 bases in between. CDR1 is MNHNY, CDR2 SVGAGI, per germline (reference sequence). Authors' methods: How many nucleated cells were present was estimated from reference gene primer amplification. Method: immunoSEQ multiplex PCR; TCRdb's copy keeps in-frame clones and lacks some. V, J and clone size derive from that table, while D and trimming were established from the DNA sequence. Counted here are 300,000 or so clones, more than 80% occurring once; the ten biggest clones make up roughly 3.6%. The chain uses TRBV6-6 and TRBJ1-1; D uncertain. This sequence originates from a woman between 40 and 55 years old with acute or convalescent COVID-19. The sequenced sample was peripheral blood. The CDR3 coding sequence is TGTGCCAGCCAGACGTTGGGCCTGAACACTGAAGCTTTCTTT. Translation: CASQTLGLNTEAFF.